The 14 T cell receptor beta chains in this list originate from one sample, sequenced in a study of Ad26.COV2.S vaccination and SARS-CoV-2 variants (dated by TCRdb to the early 2020s). Libraries were prepared through the immunoSEQ multiplex PCR assay. Entries here come from immuneACCESS through TCRdb and include only in-frame sequences with V and J called. Some clones fail to appear in such tables; in the studies checked, an unresolved V gene covers under half of the shortfall, and the cause of the remainder is unknown. This sample lists about 680,000 clones; 70% to 90% were detected once. Roughly 1.5% of the sample belongs to the ten largest clones. The meaning of the sample's treatment or condition label: approximately 18 received Ad26.COV2.S at low or high dose, single or two shots; 5 received placebo; per-sample allocation not given. For vaccine and placebo recipients, repertoires were sequenced using samples collected on day 63 after the first injection.

The specimen comprised peripheral blood, sampled in a trial of Ad26.COV2.S vaccine versus placebo. These receptors were collected from a person aged 18-60 years who received the Ad26.COV2.S COVID-19 vaccine or a placebo.

This rearrangement joins TRBV30 to TRBJ2-3; TRBD2 agrees at 9 bases. The V gene's germline CDR1 is GTSNPN and CDR2 SVGIG (reference sequence). V lost 0 bases and J lost 14; bases outside the gene matches: 6. The CDR3 runs 12 residues. The CDR3 sequence is CAWSVLAGDRYF. The CDR3 DNA follows: TGTGCCTGGAGTGTCTTAGCGGGGGATAGGTATTTT.

J is TRBJ1-6 and V is TRBV27, with 8 bases aligning to TRBD1. Germline-derived CDR1 and CDR2 are MNHEY and SMNVEV (reference sequence). The CDR3 spans 17 residues. Trimming removed 4 bases from V and 6 bases from J; junction bases left unmatched: 11. CDR3: CASSSPARQGTNSPLHF. Written as DNA, the CDR3 is TGTGCCAGCAGTTCCCCTGCCCGACAGGGGACTAATTCACCCCTCCACTTT.

This rearrangement joins TRBV19 to TRBJ2-7; D is uncertain. V dropped 0 bases and J dropped 2 bases, with 5 bases sitting between them. The CDR3 totals 13 residues. Germline loops: CDR1 LNHDA, CDR2 SQIVND (reference sequence). The DNA for the CDR3 is TGTGCCAGTAGTATAGAGCACCCCTACGAGCAGTACTTC. It yields the protein CASSIEHPYEQYF.

V is TRBV20-1 and J is TRBJ1-1, with D unclear. V was trimmed by 6 bases and J by 8 bases, leaving 10 bases between them. Looked up from germline, CDR1 is DFQATT and CDR2 is SNEGSKA (reference sequence). There are 10 residues in the CDR3. The CDR3 spells CSASDGEAFF. CDR3 DNA: TGCAGTGCGTCCGACGGGGAAGCTTTCTTT.

This clone has a single count. J is TRBJ2-2 and V is TRBV5-1; 8 positions match TRBD2. The germline V gene has CDR1 SGHRS and CDR2 YFSETQ. J lost 4 bases, V lost 2 bases, and 7 bases had no gene match. This CDR3 has 16 residues. The DNA for the CDR3 is TGCGCCAGCAGCTTTGGACTAGCCCAGACCACCGGGGAGCTGTTTTTT. This gives the protein CASSFGLAQTTGELFF.

The rearrangement links TRBV27 to TRBJ2-6; weak D call: TRBD1 (6 bases). Germline V CDR1 and CDR2: MNHEY, SMNVEV (reference sequence). Trimming took 7 bases from V and 3 from J, leaving 13 bases between them. This CDR3 is built from 15 residues. The CDR3 DNA reads as TGTGCCAGCACCTTGAGGGGGTTTGGGGCCAACGTCCTGACTTTC. Protein product: CASTLRGFGANVLTF.

The rearrangement uses TRBV30 and TRBJ2-7, with D hard to call. The CDR3 covers 12 residues. V lost 3 bases, J lost 4 bases, and 10 bases lay in between. Germline V gives CDR1 GTSNPN, CDR2 SVGIG (reference sequence). CDR3: CAWSGWNYEQYF. As DNA, the CDR3 is TGTGCCTGGAGCGGTTGGAATTACGAGCAGTACTTC.

This sequence joins TRBV2 and TRBJ2-7, with 8 bases aligning to TRBD1. Germline CDR1 reads SNHLY; CDR2 reads FYNNEI. The CDR3 has 14 residues. J gave up 3 bases and V 10 bases, and 11 bases lay outside the gene matches. The CDR3 reads CAKGKTDRGYEQYF. In nucleotides, the CDR3 is TGTGCCAAGGGAAAAACAGACAGGGGCTACGAGCAGTACTTC.

The chain employs TRBV6-2 or TRBV6-3 and TRBJ1-5, with D uncertain. Germline CDR1 is MNHEY and CDR2 is SVGEGT. V lost 6 bases and J lost 3, with 12 bases in between. The CDR3 sequence is 14 residues long. The DNA of the CDR3 is TGTGCCAGCAGCCACGCCGGGATCAATCAGCCCCAGCATTTT. Encoded protein: CASSHAGINQPQHF.

This chain connects TRBV29-1 to TRBJ1-2; D call uncertain. CDR1 is SQVTM and CDR2 is ANQGSEA in the germline V gene. V was cut by 6 bases and J by 4 bases, with 9 bases left in between. This CDR3 has 11 residues. DNA for the CDR3: TGCAGCGTCCAAATCCCCTATGGCTACACCTTC. It translates to CSVQIPYGYTF.

This chain joins TRBV4-1 and TRBJ1-5, with a tentative D call TRBD1 (5 bases). CDR3 length: 17 residues. V gave up 0 bases and J gave up 6 bases, with 18 bases separating them. In germline, CDR1 is MGHRA, CDR2 YSYEKL. The CDR3: CASSQENPDLGTQPQHF. CDR3 DNA: TGCGCCAGCAGCCAAGAAAATCCGGATCTCGGGACTCAGCCCCAGCATTTT.

The J gene is TRBJ2-1, the V gene TRBV30; 11 bases match TRBD2. CDR3 length: 15 amino acids. In germline, CDR1 is GTSNPN, CDR2 SVGIG (reference sequence). The J segment lost 6 bases and the V segment lost 0 bases, leaving 4 bases of the junction unmatched. The CDR3 region is CAWSVSLAGGNEQFF. CDR3 coding DNA: TGTGCCTGGAGTGTAAGCCTAGCGGGAGGCAATGAGCAGTTCTTC.

The rearrangement joins TRBV19 to TRBJ2-1, with 13 nucleotides matching TRBD2. Losses at the gene ends were 3 bases for V and 8 bases for J; bases not matched to a gene: 4. The CDR3 consists of 15 residues. From germline, CDR1 is LNHDA and CDR2 SQIVND (reference sequence). This CDR3 is CASSIRTSGSDEQFF. The DNA of the CDR3 is TGTGCCAGTAGTATTCGGACTAGCGGGAGTGATGAGCAGTTCTTC.

The CDR3 coding sequence is TGTGCCAGCAGTGGATGGGCGGGAGAAGGGGAGACCCAGTACTTC. Amino acids: CASSGWAGEGETQYF. J is TRBJ2-5 and V is TRBV2; 7 bases match TRBD2. Trimming at V came to 4 bases and at J to 5 bases, leaving 10 bases not matched to a gene. This CDR3 region has 15 residues. Germline CDR1 reads SNHLY; CDR2 reads FYNNEI.